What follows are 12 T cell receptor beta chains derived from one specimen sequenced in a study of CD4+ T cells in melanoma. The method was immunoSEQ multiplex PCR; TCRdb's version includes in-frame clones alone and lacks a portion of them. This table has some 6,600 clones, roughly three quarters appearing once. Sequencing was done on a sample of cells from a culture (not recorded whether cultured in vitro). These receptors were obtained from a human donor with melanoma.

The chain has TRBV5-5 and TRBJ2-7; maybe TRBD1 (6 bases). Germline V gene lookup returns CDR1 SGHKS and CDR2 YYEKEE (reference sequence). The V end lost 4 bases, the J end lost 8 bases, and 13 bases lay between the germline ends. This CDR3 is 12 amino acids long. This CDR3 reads CASSKTGNQQYF. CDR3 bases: TGTGCCAGCAGCAAGACAGGTAACCAGCAGTACTTC.

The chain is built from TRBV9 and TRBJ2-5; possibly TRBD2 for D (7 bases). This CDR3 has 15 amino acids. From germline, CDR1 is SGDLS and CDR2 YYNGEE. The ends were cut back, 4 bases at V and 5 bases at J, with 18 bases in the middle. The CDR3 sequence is CASSPRTGGAETQYF. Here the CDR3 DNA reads TGTGCCAGCAGCCCCAGAACGGGGGGCGCTGAGACCCAGTACTTC.

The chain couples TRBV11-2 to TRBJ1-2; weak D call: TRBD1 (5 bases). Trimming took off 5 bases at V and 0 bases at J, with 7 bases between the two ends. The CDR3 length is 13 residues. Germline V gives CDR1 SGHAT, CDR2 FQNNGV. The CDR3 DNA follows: TGTGCCAGCAGCCCACAGGCTAACTATGGCTACACCTTC. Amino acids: CASSPQANYGYTF.

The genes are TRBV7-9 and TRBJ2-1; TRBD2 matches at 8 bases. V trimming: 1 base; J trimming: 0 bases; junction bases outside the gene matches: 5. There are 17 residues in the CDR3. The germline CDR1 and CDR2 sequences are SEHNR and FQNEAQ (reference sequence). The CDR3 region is CASSLGSGASSYNEQFF. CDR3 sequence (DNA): TGTGCCAGCAGCTTAGGTAGCGGGGCTAGCTCCTACAATGAGCAGTTCTTC.

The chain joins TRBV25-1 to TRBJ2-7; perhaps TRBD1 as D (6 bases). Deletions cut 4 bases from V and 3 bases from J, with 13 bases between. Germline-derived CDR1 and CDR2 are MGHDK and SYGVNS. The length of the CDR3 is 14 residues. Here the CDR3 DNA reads TGTGCCAGCAGTGGCCAGGGGAAGCGCTACGAGCAGTACTTC. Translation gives CASSGQGKRYEQYF.

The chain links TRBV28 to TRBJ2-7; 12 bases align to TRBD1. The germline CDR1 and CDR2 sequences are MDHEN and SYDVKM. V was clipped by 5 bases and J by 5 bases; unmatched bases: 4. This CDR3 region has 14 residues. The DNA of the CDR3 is TGTGCCAGCAGTGGGACAGGGGGCTCTCACGAGCAGTACTTC. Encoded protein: CASSGTGGSHEQYF. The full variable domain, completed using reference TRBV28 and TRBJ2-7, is DVKVTQSSRYLVKRTGEKVFLECVQDMDHENMFWYRQDPGLGLRLIYFSYDVKMKEKGDIPEGYSVSREKKERFSLILESASTNQTSMYLCASSGTGGSHEQYFGPGTRLTVT.

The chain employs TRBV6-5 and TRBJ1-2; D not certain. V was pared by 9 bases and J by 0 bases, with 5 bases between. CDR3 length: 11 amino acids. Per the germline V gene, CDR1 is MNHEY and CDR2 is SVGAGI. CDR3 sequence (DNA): TGTGCCAGTAGATCTAACTATGGCTACACCTTC. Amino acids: CASRSNYGYTF.

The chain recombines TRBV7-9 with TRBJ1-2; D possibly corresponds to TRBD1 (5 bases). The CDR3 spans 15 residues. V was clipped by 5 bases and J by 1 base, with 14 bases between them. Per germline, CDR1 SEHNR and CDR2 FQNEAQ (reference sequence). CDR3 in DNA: TGTGCCAGCAGCGGAAAGGGGTGGTATAACTATGGCTACACCTTC. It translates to CASSGKGWYNYGYTF.

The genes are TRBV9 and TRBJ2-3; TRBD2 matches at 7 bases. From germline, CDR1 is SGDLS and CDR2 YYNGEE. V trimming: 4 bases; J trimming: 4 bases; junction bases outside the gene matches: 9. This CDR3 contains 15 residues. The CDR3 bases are TGTGCCAGCAGCCCCCGGGGGGTTCACTCAGATACGCAGTATTTT. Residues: CASSPRGVHSDTQYF.

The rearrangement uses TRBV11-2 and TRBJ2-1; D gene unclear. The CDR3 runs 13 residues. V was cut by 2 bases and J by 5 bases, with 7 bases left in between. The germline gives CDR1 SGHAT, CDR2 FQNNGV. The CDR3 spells CASSLLLDNEQFF. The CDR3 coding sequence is TGTGCCAGCAGCTTATTACTTGACAATGAGCAGTTCTTC.

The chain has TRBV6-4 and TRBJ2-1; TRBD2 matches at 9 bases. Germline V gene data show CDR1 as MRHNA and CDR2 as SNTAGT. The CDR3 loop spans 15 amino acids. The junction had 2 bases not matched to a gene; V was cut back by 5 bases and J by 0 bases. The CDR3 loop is CASSLSGGSYNEQFF. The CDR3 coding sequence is TGTGCCAGCAGTCTTAGCGGGGGCTCCTACAATGAGCAGTTCTTC.

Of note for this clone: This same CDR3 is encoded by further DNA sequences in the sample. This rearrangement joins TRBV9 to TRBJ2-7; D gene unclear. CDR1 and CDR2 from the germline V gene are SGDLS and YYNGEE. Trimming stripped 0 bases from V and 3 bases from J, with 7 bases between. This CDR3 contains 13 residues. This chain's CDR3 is CASSVEGSYEQYF. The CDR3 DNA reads TGTGCCAGCAGCGTAGAGGGAAGCTACGAGCAGTACTTC.